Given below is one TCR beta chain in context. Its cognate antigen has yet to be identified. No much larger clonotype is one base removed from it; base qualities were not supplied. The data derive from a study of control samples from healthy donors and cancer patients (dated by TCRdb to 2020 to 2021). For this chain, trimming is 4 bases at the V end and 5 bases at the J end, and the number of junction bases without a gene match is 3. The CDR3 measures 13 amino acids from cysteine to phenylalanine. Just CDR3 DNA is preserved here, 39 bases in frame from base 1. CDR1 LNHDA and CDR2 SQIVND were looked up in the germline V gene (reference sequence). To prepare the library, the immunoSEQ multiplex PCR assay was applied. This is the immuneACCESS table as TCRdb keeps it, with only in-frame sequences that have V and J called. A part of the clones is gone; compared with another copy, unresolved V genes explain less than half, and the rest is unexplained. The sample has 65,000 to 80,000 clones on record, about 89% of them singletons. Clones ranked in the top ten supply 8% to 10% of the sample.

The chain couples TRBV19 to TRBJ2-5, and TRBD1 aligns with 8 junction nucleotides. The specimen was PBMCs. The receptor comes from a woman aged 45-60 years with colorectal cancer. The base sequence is TGTGCCAGTAGTACCCGGACAGGGGAGACCCAGTACTTC. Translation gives CASSTRTGETQYF.